These T cell receptor beta chains were read from a single sample in a study of blood T cell repertoires in COVID-19. The assay was immunoSEQ multiplex PCR, and TCRdb's table has in-frame clones only and misses some. This table has fewer than 250,000 clones, 90% to 95% appearing once. The sequencing input was peripheral blood. The receptors originated from a man aged 55 to 70 with COVID-19, enrolled during active disease. CDR3s include the opening cysteine and the closing phenylalanine or tryptophan. D genes are given only for firm matches. Expanded clones get a size class; other rows say once, few or many, or leave the size out.

TRBV6-2/TRBV6-3	TRBJ2-3	TRBD2	.	CASSYSRWTSGNTDTQYF	TGTGCCAGCAGTTACTCGCGCTGGACTAGCGGGAACACAGATACGCAGTATTTT
TRBV30	TRBJ2-7	.	.	CAWRREGVWEQYF	TGTGCCTGGAGGAGGGAGGGGGTGTGGGAGCAGTACTTC
TRBV6-2/TRBV6-3	TRBJ2-2	.	few	CASSYSPQHPPGELFF	TGTGCCAGCAGTTACTCTCCCCAACACCCACCGGGGGAGCTGTTTTTT
TRBV2	TRBJ1-2	TRBD1	.	CASSDQGGYGYTF	TGTGCCAGCAGTGATCAGGGGGGCTATGGCTACACCTTC
TRBV24-1	TRBJ1-1	TRBD1	.	CAAKTGDFFMNTEAFF	TGTGCCGCGAAAACAGGGGACTTCTTCATGAACACTGAAGCTTTCTTT
TRBV7-3	TRBJ2-2	.	once	CASSPRWAGTGELFF	TGTGCCAGCAGCCCCCGTTGGGCGGGCACCGGGGAGCTGTTTTTT
TRBV5-1	TRBJ1-1	.	.	CASSLASRNTEAFF	TGCGCCAGCAGCTTGGCCTCGAGGAACACTGAAGCTTTCTTT
TRBV5-1	TRBJ1-5	.	.	CASSLGQSNQPQHF	TGCGCCAGCAGCTTGGGGCAGAGCAATCAGCCCCAGCATTTT
TRBV18	TRBJ2-7	TRBD1	.	CASSPRDSSYEQYF	TGTGCCAGCTCACCCCGGGACAGCTCCTACGAGCAGTACTTC
TRBV28	TRBJ1-5	TRBD1	.	CASKGWGQGVRNQPQHF	TGTGCCAGCAAAGGTTGGGGACAGGGAGTACGCAATCAGCCCCAGCATTTT
TRBV2	TRBJ2-7	TRBD1	.	CASKGQGAGEQYF	TGTGCCAGCAAAGGACAGGGGGCGGGCGAGCAGTACTTC
TRBV27	TRBJ2-7	.	.	CASSFYGGSYEQYF	TGTGCCAGCAGTTTTTACGGCGGCTCCTACGAGCAGTACTTC
TRBV6-5	TRBJ1-5	.	.	CASSPTGNQPQHF	TGTGCCAGCAGTCCCACGGGTAATCAGCCCCAGCATTTT
TRBV4-1	TRBJ1-1	.	.	CASSLEGLEAFF	TGCGCCAGCAGCCTCGAGGGCCTTGAAGCTTTCTTT
TRBV30	TRBJ1-2	.	once	CAWSFQGGNTF	TGTGCCTGGAGTTTTCAGGGAGGGAACACCTTC
TRBV5-1	TRBJ2-7	.	.	CASSLRGEQYF	TGCGCCAGCAGCTTGAGAGGCGAGCAGTACTTC
TRBV2	TRBJ2-5	TRBD2	.	CASSEAPLAGGTETQYF	TGTGCCAGCAGTGAAGCGCCTCTAGCGGGGGGGACAGAGACCCAGTACTTC
TRBV12-5	TRBJ1-1	.	.	CASDPGSNTEAFF	TGTGCTAGTGACCCAGGGTCGAACACTGAAGCTTTCTTT
TRBV7-8	TRBJ1-1	TRBD1	.	CASGQGLNTEAFF	TGTGCCAGCGGACAGGGCCTGAACACTGAAGCTTTCTTT
TRBV6-1	TRBJ1-2	.	few	CASSERGGNLGRYGYTF	TGTGCCAGCAGTGAAAGGGGGGGGAACCTCGGACGCTATGGCTACACCTTC
TRBV28	TRBJ1-4	.	.	CASSLTTGNEKLFF	TGTGCCAGCAGTTTAACTACAGGGAATGAAAAACTGTTTTTT
TRBV19	TRBJ1-4	TRBD1	.	CASSPRDSNEKLFF	TGTGCCAGTAGTCCTCGGGACAGTAATGAAAAACTGTTTTTT
TRBV14	TRBJ2-7	.	.	CASSPLTAYEQYF	TGTGCCAGCAGCCCCTTGACAGCCTACGAGCAGTACTTC
TRBV9	TRBJ1-1	.	once	CASSGPQGRAFF	TGTGCCAGCAGCGGACCACAGGGCCGGGCTTTCTTT
TRBV7-8	TRBJ1-4	.	.	CASSFGGSDEKLFF	TGTGCCAGCAGCTTCGGAGGTTCCGATGAAAAACTGTTTTTT
TRBV6-1	TRBJ1-5	.	.	CASSEVSGARKLNQPQHF	TGTGCCAGCAGTGAAGTTTCAGGGGCTCGAAAACTCAATCAGCCCCAGCATTTT
TRBV24-1	TRBJ1-5	.	.	CATSDWRGGQPQHF	TGTGCCACCAGTGATTGGAGGGGAGGACAGCCCCAGCATTTT
TRBV7-9	TRBJ1-5	.	.	CASSLDPGNQPQHF	TGTGCCAGCAGCTTAGATCCAGGGAATCAGCCCCAGCATTTT